Below, 5 T cell receptor beta chains from the same sample are listed, as sequenced in a study of monozygotic twins with inflammatory bowel disease. TCRdb derives one entry per CDR3 protein from the 5' RACE reads, leaving out DNA. The table lists fewer than 150,000 distinct CDR3 sequences. The sequenced sample was blood. These receptors were collected from a human donor with ulcerative colitis or Crohn's disease, or a healthy co-twin of an affected twin (not recorded which).

The chain employs TRBV5-1 and TRBJ2-7; checking the TCRdb D call of TRBD1 is not possible without DNA. This CDR3 spans 16 amino acids. The germline CDR1 and CDR2 sequences are SGHRS and YFSETQ. The CDR3 loop reads CASSLEGDISIDEQYF.

Here the CDR3 reads CASSHSATGSANQPQHF. The chain is built from TRBV4-3 and TRBJ1-5; the TRBD1 assignment by TCRdb is unverifiable without DNA. The CDR3 extends over 17 amino acids. Germline V lookup: CDR1 LGHNA, CDR2 YSLEER.

V usage is TRBV18 and J usage is TRBJ1-2. This CDR3 has 14 residues. Germline CDR1 and CDR2: KGHSH and LQKENI. The CDR3 sequence is CASSPRRENYGYTF. Filled out from reference TRBV18 and TRBJ1-2, the complete variable domain reads NAGVMQNPRHLVRRRGQEARLRCSPMKGHSHVYWYRQLPEEGLKFMVYLQKENIIDESGMPKERFSAEFPKEGPSILRIQQVVRGDSAAYFCASSPRRENYGYTFGSGTRLTVV.

The rearrangement uses TRBV2 and TRBJ1-5; TCRdb selects TRBD1, and the lack of DNA leaves this call unchecked. Germline assignment: CDR1 SNHLY and CDR2 FYNNEI. The length of the CDR3 is 16 residues. The CDR3 loop reads CASRWGDRGGNQPQHF.

CDR3 sequence: CSARGDRGRSTEAFF. V usage is TRBV20-1 and J usage is TRBJ1-1; TCRdb's D call, TRBD1, is unchecked because there is no DNA. From germline, CDR1 is DFQATT and CDR2 SNEGSKA (reference sequence). The CDR3 sequence is 15 residues long.